Listed here are 31 T cell receptor beta chains from one sample, sequenced in a study of glioma-infiltrating T cells. TCR alpha and beta CDR3 regions were amplified from RNA using iRepertoire nested multiplex PCR. TCRdb reprocessed the multiplex PCR reads via MiXCR and lists one record per CDR3 protein. The profile covers approximately 40,000 distinct CDR3 sequences, with around 20% appearing a single time and 5% to 8% taken by the ten largest. Specimen: glioma tissue, nonneoplastic brain tissue, or PBMCs (not recorded which). The receptors were gathered from a human donor with low-grade glioma or glioblastoma, undergoing nonglioma brain surgery, or in good health (not recorded which).

This clonotype has at least ten counts. The chain is built from TRBV28 and TRBJ2-6; D remains ambiguous. Looked up from germline, CDR1 is MDHEN and CDR2 is SYDVKM. Trimming cost V 6 bases and J 0 bases, with 9 bases left between them. This CDR3 is built from 15 residues. This chain's CDR3 is CASSPDSSGANVLTF. The CDR3 DNA sequence: TGTGCCAGCAGCCCGGATTCCTCTGGGGCCAACGTCCTGACTTTC.

V is TRBV9 and J is TRBJ2-7, with 8 bases lining up with TRBD1. CDR1 is SGDLS, CDR2 YYNGEE, per germline. Trimming removed 0 bases from V and 6 bases from J; junction bases left unmatched: 5. The CDR3 is 14 residues long. DNA for the CDR3: TGTGCCAGCAGCGTAGAAAACAGGGGGTCCGAGCAGTACTTC. This codes for CASSVENRGSEQYF. The full variable domain, with the rest looked up from reference TRBV9 and TRBJ2-7, is DSGVTQTPKHLITATGQRVTLRCSPRSGDLSVYWYQQSLDQGLQFLIQYYNGEERAKGNILERFSAQQFPDLHSELNLSSLELGDSALYFCASSVENRGSEQYFGPGTRLTVT.

In this sample, this clonotype turned up many times. The CDR3 here is CASSIPGTANGYTF. Written as DNA, the CDR3 is TGTGCCAGTAGTATTCCCGGGACAGCAAATGGCTACACCTTC. This chain connects TRBV19 to TRBJ1-2, with TRBD1 identical over 7 bases. From germline, CDR1 is LNHDA and CDR2 SQIVND (reference sequence). This CDR3 is 14 amino acids long. V trimming: 3 bases; J trimming: 6 bases; junction bases outside the gene matches: 7. The whole variable domain, filled in from reference TRBV19 and TRBJ1-2, reads DGGITQSPKYLFRKEGQNVTLSCEQNLNHDAMYWYRQDPGQGLRLIYYSQIVNDFQKGDIAEGYSVSREKKESFPLTVTSAQKNPTAFYLCASSIPGTANGYTFGSGTRLTVV.

This clonotype was recorded many times. The CDR3 region is CSALTSETINEQFF. CDR3 bases: TGCAGTGCTTTGACTAGCGAGACGATCAATGAGCAGTTCTTC. The genes are TRBV20-1 and TRBJ2-1, with 8 positions matching TRBD2. The V and J ends lost 5 bases and 6 bases, in that order; junction bases with no gene match: 9. Looked up from germline, CDR1 is DFQATT and CDR2 is SNEGSKA (reference sequence). The CDR3 totals 14 residues.

Points on this clonotype: A much larger clone lies a single base off, so this may be a read error. The genes are TRBV24-1 and TRBJ2-5; 13 bases match TRBD2. The CDR3 runs 19 residues. CDR1 is KGHDR and CDR2 is SFDVKD in the germline V gene. The CDR3 sequence: CATSDEGGTSGTGEEIQYF. The CDR3 DNA is TGTGCCACCAGTGATGAGGGTGGGACTAGCGGGACCGGGGAAGAGATCCAGTACTTC.

The V gene is TRBV5-6, the J gene TRBJ1-6; TRBD1 agrees at 7 bases. Germline lookup yields CDR1 SGHDT and CDR2 YYEEEE. The CDR3 has 16 residues. With V trimmed by 4 bases and J by 5 bases, 9 bases remained unmatched. This CDR3 is CASSLKQGWHNSPLHF. CDR3 nucleotide sequence: TGTGCCAGCAGCCTAAAACAGGGGTGGCATAATTCACCCCTCCACTTT.

This clonotype was seen repeatedly, ten times or more. The chain recombines TRBV5-1 with TRBJ1-2; 11 nucleotides match TRBD1. Losses at the gene ends were 4 bases for V and 2 bases for J; bases not matched to a gene: 4. There are 15 residues in the CDR3. From germline, CDR1 is SGHRS and CDR2 YFSETQ. CDR3 DNA sequence: TGCGCCAGCAGCCTACGGACAGGGGGCAACTATGGCTACACCTTC. It is translated as CASSLRTGGNYGYTF.

The rearrangement joins TRBV7-3 to TRBJ1-1; D uncertain. The CDR3 extends over 13 amino acids. Germline lookup yields CDR1 SGHTA and CDR2 FQGTGA. The CDR3 sequence is CVSSLFENTEAFF. The CDR3 DNA sequence: TGTGTTAGCAGCTTATTCGAGAACACTGAAGCTTTCTTT.

This clonotype came up many times. The rearrangement links TRBV4-1 to TRBJ1-1; the D gene is possibly TRBD1 (5 bases). V lost 4 bases and J 1 base, leaving 10 bases between the germline ends. The CDR3 has 14 residues. The germline V gene encodes CDR1 MGHRA and CDR2 YSYEKL. The chain's CDR3 is CASSLGGGNTEAFF. For the CDR3, the DNA is TGCGCCAGCAGCCTGGGGGGGGGGAACACTGAAGCTTTCTTT.

Remarks on this clonotype: One junction end does not reproduce the germline sequence, and a read error may be involved. V gene TRBV18 combines with J gene TRBJ2-7, with D possibly matching TRBD1 (6 bases). CDR1 is KGHSH, CDR2 LQKENI, per germline. CDR3 length: 13 amino acids. The CDR3 nucleotides read TGTTCCAGCTCACCAGGGGCGAGCGACGAGCAGTACTTC. Translation: CSSSPGASDEQYF.

This clonotype was detected only a few times. The V and J genes are TRBV2 and TRBJ2-5; D is uncertain. This CDR3 is built from 12 residues. Trimming shortened V by 0 bases and J by 4 bases, and 3 bases separated the two germline ends. Germline V gene lookup returns CDR1 SNHLY and CDR2 FYNNEI. The CDR3 DNA follows: TGTGCCAGCAGTGAAGCAGCAGAGACCCAGTACTTC. It specifies CASSEAAETQYF.

Note on this clonotype: One base away lies a much larger clone, so this may be a sequencing read error. Since the CDR3 does not end with the conserved phenylalanine or tryptophan, this likely comes from a read error. The chain carries TRBV5-1 and TRBJ2-7, with 8 bases identical to TRBD1. The V segment lost 0 bases and the J segment 7 bases; nucleotides outside the gene matches: 6. Germline CDR1 and CDR2: SGHRS and YFSETQ. The CDR3 has 14 residues. The CDR3 bases are TGCGCCAGCAGCTTGGGAGGACAGGGACAAGAGCAGTACTCC. This encodes CASSLGGQGQEQYS.

The table lists this clonotype with many counts. The genes are TRBV14 and TRBJ2-3; D may correspond to TRBD1 or TRBD2 (5 bases each). Trimming stripped 0 bases from V and 0 bases from J, with 10 bases between. Germline lookup yields CDR1 SGHDN and CDR2 FVKESK. The length of the CDR3 is 16 residues. The CDR3 protein is CASSQDGDLSTDTQYF. DNA of the CDR3: TGTGCCAGCAGCCAAGATGGGGACCTTAGCACAGATACGCAGTATTTT.

This clonotype was found many times. The rearrangement uses TRBV20-1 and TRBJ1-1; 9 nucleotides agree with TRBD1. Germline CDR1 and CDR2: DFQATT and SNEGSKA (reference sequence). The CDR3 runs 16 residues. V trimming: 0 bases; J trimming: 5 bases; junction bases outside the gene matches: 10. The CDR3 is CSARDRLRDRATEAFF. The CDR3 region has the DNA TGCAGTGCTAGAGATCGTCTCCGGGACAGGGCTACTGAAGCTTTCTTT.

The chain combines TRBV28 with TRBJ2-7; 10 bases line up with TRBD2. Per germline, CDR1 MDHEN and CDR2 SYDVKM. The CDR3 is 15 residues long. The ends lost 5 bases at V and 5 bases at J; junction bases unmatched: 9. CDR3 loop: CASSNPGLALHEQYF. CDR3 in DNA: TGTGCCAGCAGTAATCCGGGACTAGCGCTTCACGAGCAGTACTTC.

The table lists this clonotype with a few counts. This may stem from a read error, because a much larger clone lies one nucleotide away. The chain uses TRBV19 and TRBJ1-1; D remains ambiguous. Trimming stripped 8 bases from V and 5 bases from J, with 15 bases between. Germline lookup yields CDR1 LNHDA and CDR2 SQIVND (reference sequence). This CDR3 is built from 13 residues. CDR3 DNA: TGTGCCAGTGGTAGGAGAGGGATAACTGAAGCTTTCTTT. Its protein is CASGRRGITEAFF.

This clonotype was seen only a few times. The V gene is TRBV4-1, the J gene TRBJ1-4, with no clear D. The CDR3 loop spans 15 amino acids. Trimming stripped 5 bases from V and 7 bases from J, with 17 bases between. Germline CDR1 reads MGHRA; CDR2 reads YSYEKL. CDR3 coding DNA: TGCGCCAGCAGCGCTCCGGAGAGGGATGGTGAAAAACTGTTTTTT. It encodes CASSAPERDGEKLFF.

By share of the sample, this clonotype is large. DNA for the CDR3: TGTGCCAGCAGGGACATTATCACAGATACGCAGTATTTT. Its translation is CASRDIITDTQYF. The chain links TRBV27 to TRBJ2-3; D might be TRBD1 (5 bases). The V gene lost 6 bases and the J gene lost 2 bases, with 9 bases spanning the gap. This CDR3 region has 13 residues. Germline V lookup: CDR1 MNHEY, CDR2 SMNVEV (reference sequence).

The table lists this clonotype with many counts. In nucleotides, the CDR3 is TGCAGTGCTAGAGATGGACTAGCGGGGCGTGAGCAGTTCTTC. Amino acid sequence: CSARDGLAGREQFF. The chain links TRBV20-1 to TRBJ2-1, with 12 bases identical to TRBD2. Germline V gene sequence: CDR1 DFQATT, CDR2 SNEGSKA (reference sequence). Trimming removed 0 bases from V and 9 bases from J; junction bases left unmatched: 3. The CDR3 loop spans 14 amino acids.

This clonotype was detected many times. This sequence joins TRBV28 and TRBJ2-2, with 8 bases matching TRBD1. The CDR3 has 17 amino acids. The V segment lost 6 bases and the J segment 1 base; nucleotides outside the gene matches: 10. Germline CDR1 and CDR2: MDHEN and SYDVKM. DNA of the CDR3: TGTGCCAGCAGAGCCAGCTCCGGGACAGGGAACACCGGGGAGCTGTTTTTT. Its protein product is CASRASSGTGNTGELFF.

This clonotype showed up many times. The rearrangement joins TRBV25-1 to TRBJ1-4; TRBD1 agrees at 7 bases. Germline lookup yields CDR1 MGHDK and CDR2 SYGVNS. V was clipped by 2 bases and J by 8 bases; unmatched bases: 8. This CDR3 has 15 amino acids. The CDR3 sequence: CASSEPTGAGEKLFF. The CDR3 nucleotides read TGTGCCAGCAGTGAACCCACAGGGGCGGGGGAAAAACTGTTTTTT.

Ten or more counts support this clonotype. The V gene is TRBV6-1, the J gene TRBJ2-2; D gene unclear. Deletions cut 1 base from V and 0 bases from J, with 6 bases between. The CDR3 is 15 amino acids. CDR1 is MNHNS, CDR2 SASEGT, per germline. CDR3 nucleotides: TGTGCCAGCAGTGAAGGCCGGGCGAACACCGGGGAGCTGTTTTTT. Its translation: CASSEGRANTGELFF.

This clonotype was observed a handful of times. The rearrangement links TRBV12-3 or TRBV12-4 to TRBJ2-5; a weak D match, TRBD2 (7 bases). Trimming cost V 5 bases and J 6 bases, with 19 bases left between them. The CDR3 length is 15 residues. The chain's CDR3 is CASSPPGAGEKTQYF. CDR3 nucleotides: TGTGCCAGCAGTCCCCCGGGGGCGGGGGAGAAGACCCAGTACTTC.

Regarding this clonotype: Mismatch with germline at one junction end may stem from a read error. The chain links TRBV12-3 or TRBV12-4 to TRBJ1-5, with unresolved D. There are 10 residues in the CDR3. CDR3 nucleotide sequence: TGTGCCAGCAGTTATCAGCGCCAGCATTTT. As protein: CASSYQRQHF.

This clonotype was detected ten times or more. The V and J genes are TRBV11-2 and TRBJ1-1, with D tentatively TRBD1 (5 bases). Germline lookup yields CDR1 SGHAT and CDR2 FQNNGV. The CDR3 is 13 residues long. V was cut by 5 bases and J by 7 bases, with 14 bases left in between. DNA for the CDR3: TGTGCCAGCAGCCCCGGGACCGCCCTTGAAGCTTTCTTT. Its protein product is CASSPGTALEAFF.

The table lists this clonotype with many counts. This rearrangement joins TRBV19 to TRBJ2-1; D might be TRBD2 (6 bases). The length of the CDR3 is 15 residues. CDR1 and CDR2 (germline): LNHDA, SQIVND (reference sequence). With 4 bases removed from V and 6 bases from J, the gap between germline ends came to 16 bases. The CDR3 region is CASSTLRAGSNEQFF. For the CDR3, the DNA is TGTGCCAGTAGTACCCTCCGGGCGGGGAGCAATGAGCAGTTCTTC. The complete variable domain, with remaining parts taken from reference TRBV19 and TRBJ2-1, reads DGGITQSPKYLFRKEGQNVTLSCEQNLNHDAMYWYRQDPGQGLRLIYYSQIVNDFQKGDIAEGYSVSREKKESFPLTVTSAQKNPTAFYLCASSTLRAGSNEQFFGPGTRLTVL.

This clonotype was detected ten times or more. The CDR3 protein is CASTPGRGYGYTF. Here the CDR3 DNA reads TGTGCCAGTACCCCCGGCAGAGGCTATGGCTACACCTTC. The rearrangement links TRBV19 to TRBJ1-2; D unresolved. V lost 7 bases and J lost 4, with 13 bases in between. The CDR3 loop spans 13 amino acids. Germline V gene lookup returns CDR1 LNHDA and CDR2 SQIVND (reference sequence).

This clonotype has at least ten counts. The chain couples TRBV3-1 to TRBJ2-3, with D possibly called TRBD1 or TRBD2 (6 bases each). V lost 4 bases, J lost 7 bases, and 15 bases lay in between. The CDR3 is made up of 14 amino acids. The germline CDR1 and CDR2 sequences are LGHDT and YNNKEL (reference sequence). CDR3 in DNA: TGTGCCAGCAGCCCCTCTCGGGGGCGTAATACGCAGTATTTT. This sequence encodes CASSPSRGRNTQYF.

This sequence joins TRBV3-1 and TRBJ2-3; TRBD2 agrees at 11 bases. The CDR3 runs to 17 residues. V lost 1 base to trimming and J lost 5 bases; unmatched junction nucleotides: 8. CDR1 LGHDT and CDR2 YNNKEL come from the germline V gene (reference sequence). DNA for the CDR3: TGTGCCAGCAGCCAAGCCTCAATACTAGCGGGAGAAGATACGCAGTATTTT. Protein product: CASSQASILAGEDTQYF.

This clonotype was found many times. V and J are TRBV7-9 and TRBJ1-1; TRBD1 agrees at 8 bases. Germline CDR1 and CDR2: SEHNR and FQNEAQ (reference sequence). CDR3 length equals 14 residues. V dropped 4 bases and J dropped 5; count of bases not matched to a gene: 6. The CDR3 reads CASSSDRGGTEAFF. The CDR3 DNA reads as TGTGCCAGCAGCTCCGACAGGGGTGGAACTGAAGCTTTCTTT. The full variable domain, rest sourced from reference TRBV7-9 and TRBJ1-1, is DTGVSQNPRHKITKRGQNVTFRCDPISEHNRLYWYRQTLGQGPEFLTYFQNEAQLEKSRLLSDRFSAERPKGSFSTLEIQRTEQGDSAMYLCASSSDRGGTEAFFGQGTRLTVV.

Note on this clonotype: A much larger clone lies a single base off, so this may be a read error. The V and J genes are TRBV24-1 and TRBJ2-5, with TRBD1 as a possible D gene (6 bases). V lost 5 bases and J lost 9, with 15 bases in between. This CDR3 is built from 13 residues. Germline loops: CDR1 KGHDR, CDR2 SFDVKD. CDR3 in DNA: TGTGCCACCAGTGGGACGGGCGAGGGGGCCCAGTACTTC. This translates into CATSGTGEGAQYF.